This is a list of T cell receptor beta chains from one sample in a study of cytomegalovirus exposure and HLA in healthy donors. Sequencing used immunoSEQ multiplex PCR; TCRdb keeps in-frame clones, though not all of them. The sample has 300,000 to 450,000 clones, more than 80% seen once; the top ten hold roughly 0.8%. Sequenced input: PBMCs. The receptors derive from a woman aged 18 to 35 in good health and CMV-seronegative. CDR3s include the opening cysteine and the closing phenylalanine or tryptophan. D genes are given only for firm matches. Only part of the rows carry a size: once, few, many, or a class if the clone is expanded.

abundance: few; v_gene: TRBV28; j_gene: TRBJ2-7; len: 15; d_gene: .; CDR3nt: TGTGCCAGCAGTTTTATTGACAGGAGCTCCTACGAGCAGTACTTC; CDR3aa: CASSFIDRSSYEQYF
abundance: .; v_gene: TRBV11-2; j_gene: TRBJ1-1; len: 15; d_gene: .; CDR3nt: TGTGCCAGCAGCAGCCGATGGGGCGCGGACACTGAAGCTTTCTTT; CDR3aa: CASSSRWGADTEAFF
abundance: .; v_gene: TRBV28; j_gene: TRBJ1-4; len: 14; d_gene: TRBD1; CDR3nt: TGTGCCAGTCGATCCAGGGGGCGCTTGGAAAAACTGTTTTTT; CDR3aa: CASRSRGRLEKLFF
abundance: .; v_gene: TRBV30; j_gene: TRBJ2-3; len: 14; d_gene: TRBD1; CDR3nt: TGTGCCTGGAGCTCGACAGGGATCACAGATACGCAGTATTTT; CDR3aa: CAWSSTGITDTQYF
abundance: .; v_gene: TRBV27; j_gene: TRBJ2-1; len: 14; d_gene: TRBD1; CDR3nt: TGTGCCAGCAGTCCGCAGACAGGGCTCGATGAGCAGTTCTTC; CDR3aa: CASSPQTGLDEQFF
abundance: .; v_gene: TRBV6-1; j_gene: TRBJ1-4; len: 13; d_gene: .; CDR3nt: TGTGCCAGCAGTGATGGGCCGGTCGAAAAACTGTTTTTT; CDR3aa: CASSDGPVEKLFF
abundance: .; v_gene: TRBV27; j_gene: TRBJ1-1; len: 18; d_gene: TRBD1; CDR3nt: TGTGCCAGCAGTTTATCTCGGGGACAGGGGGCCGTGGACACTGAAGCTTTCTTT; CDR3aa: CASSLSRGQGAVDTEAFF
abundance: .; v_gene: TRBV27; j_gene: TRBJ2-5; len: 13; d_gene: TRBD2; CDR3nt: TGTGCCAGCAGGGTAGCGGGAGAAGAGACCCAGTACTTC; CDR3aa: CASRVAGEETQYF
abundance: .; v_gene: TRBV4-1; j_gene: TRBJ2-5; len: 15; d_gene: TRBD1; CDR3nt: TGCGCCAGCAGCCAGAAAGACAGGGATGTAGAGACCCAGTACTTC; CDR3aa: CASSQKDRDVETQYF
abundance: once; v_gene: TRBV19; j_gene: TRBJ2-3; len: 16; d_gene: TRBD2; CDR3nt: TGTGCCAGTATTCCGACTAGCGGGAGTAACACAGATACGCAGTATTTT; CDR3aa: CASIPTSGSNTDTQYF
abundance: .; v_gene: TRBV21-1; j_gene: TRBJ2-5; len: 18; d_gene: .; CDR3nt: TGTGCCAGCAGCGAAAGGGGACTAGCGGGGTCGTACGTAGAGACCCAGTACTTC; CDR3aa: CASSERGLAGSYVETQYF
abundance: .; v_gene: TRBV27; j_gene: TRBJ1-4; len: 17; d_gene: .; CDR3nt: TGTGCCAGCAGTTTATTTAGTACAGGGTTGGGTAATGAAAAACTGTTTTTT; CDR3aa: CASSLFSTGLGNEKLFF
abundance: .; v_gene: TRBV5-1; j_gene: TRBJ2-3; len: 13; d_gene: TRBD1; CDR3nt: TGCGCCAGCAGCCCCGGACAGGGAAATACGCAGTATTTT; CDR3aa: CASSPGQGNTQYF
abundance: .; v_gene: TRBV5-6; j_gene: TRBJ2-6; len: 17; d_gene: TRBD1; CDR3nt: TGTGCCAGCAGCCGCCGGACAGGTTACCCTGGGGCCAACGTCCTGACTTTC; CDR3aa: CASSRRTGYPGANVLTF
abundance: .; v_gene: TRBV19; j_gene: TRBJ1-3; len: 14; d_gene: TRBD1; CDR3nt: TGTGCCAGTGGACAGGGGAACTCTGGAAACACCATATATTTT; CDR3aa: CASGQGNSGNTIYF
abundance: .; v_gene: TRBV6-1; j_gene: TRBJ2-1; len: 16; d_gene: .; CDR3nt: TGTGCCAGCAGTGAAGCGAGGGTGTTATCCTACAATGAGCAGTTCTTC; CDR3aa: CASSEARVLSYNEQFF
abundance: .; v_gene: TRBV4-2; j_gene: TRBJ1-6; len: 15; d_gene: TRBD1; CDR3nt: TGTGCCAGCAGCCAAGAGGACAGGCAATTATCACCCCTCCACTTT; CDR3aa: CASSQEDRQLSPLHF
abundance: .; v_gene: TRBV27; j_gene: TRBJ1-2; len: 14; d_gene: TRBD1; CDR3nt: TGTGCCAGCAGTAACAGACAGGGGGCAGCTGGCTACACCTTC; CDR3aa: CASSNRQGAAGYTF
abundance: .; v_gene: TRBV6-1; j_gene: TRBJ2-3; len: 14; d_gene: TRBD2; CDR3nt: TGTGCCAGCAGGGAGCGGGGGGGCGGAGATACGCAGTATTTT; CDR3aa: CASRERGGGDTQYF
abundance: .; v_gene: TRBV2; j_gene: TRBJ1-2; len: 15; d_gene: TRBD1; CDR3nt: TGTGCCAGCAGGGAAGGGACAGGGGGCAACTATGGCTACACCTTC; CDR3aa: CASREGTGGNYGYTF
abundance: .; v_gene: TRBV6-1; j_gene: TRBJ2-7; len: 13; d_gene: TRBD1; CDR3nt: TGTGCCAGCAGTGACCTACAGGGGGCAAGGCCCTACTTC; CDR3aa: CASSDLQGARPYF
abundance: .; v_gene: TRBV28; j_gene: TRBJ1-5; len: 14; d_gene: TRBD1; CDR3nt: TGTGCCAGCAGCCGGGACAGCCGCAATCAGCCCCAGCATTTT; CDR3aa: CASSRDSRNQPQHF
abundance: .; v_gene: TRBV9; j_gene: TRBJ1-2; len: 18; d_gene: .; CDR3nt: TGTGCCAGCAGCGGCCTAGACAGTACTTCTTTCACGATCTATGGCTACACCTTC; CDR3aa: CASSGLDSTSFTIYGYTF
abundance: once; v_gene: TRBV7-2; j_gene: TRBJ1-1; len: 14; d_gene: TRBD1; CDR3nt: TGTGCCAGCAGCACACAGGGGGGAAACACTGAAGCTTTCTTT; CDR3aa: CASSTQGGNTEAFF
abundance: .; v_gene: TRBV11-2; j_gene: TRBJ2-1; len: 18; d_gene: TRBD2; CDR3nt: TGTGCCAGCAGCTTAGAAAGTACTAGCGGACCTAACCTCAATGAGCAGTTCTTC; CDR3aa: CASSLESTSGPNLNEQFF
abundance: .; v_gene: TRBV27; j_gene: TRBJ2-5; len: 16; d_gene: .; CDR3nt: TGTGCCAGCAGTTACTTCGGGGGTGGGTACCAAGAGACCCAGTACTTC; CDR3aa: CASSYFGGGYQETQYF